Shown below are 2 T cell receptor beta chains from a single sample sequenced in a study of shared T cell receptors in the human thymus. Generated by immunoSEQ multiplex PCR, the TCRdb table keeps only in-frame clones and is missing some. The sample records about 380,000 clones, approximately 95% being singletons. The sequenced sample was thymocytes. The receptor source for this set is a human donor.

The chain has TRBV4-3 and TRBJ2-2; D perhaps matches TRBD2 (5 bases). The CDR3 has 16 residues. CDR1 LGHNA and CDR2 YSLEER come from the germline V gene. The V and J ends lost 0 bases and 0 bases respectively, with 8 bases between them. The CDR3 spells CASSQEVGTNTGELFF. DNA of the CDR3: TGCGCCAGCAGCCAAGAAGTCGGGACGAACACCGGGGAGCTGTTTTTT.

The chain uses TRBV7-6 and TRBJ2-7; 12 bases match TRBD2. Germline V gene sequence: CDR1 SGHVS, CDR2 FNYEAQ. The ends lost 5 bases at V and 7 bases at J; junction bases unmatched: 9. The CDR3 runs to 15 residues. CDR3 bases: TGTGCCAGCAGCCCTTGGACTAGCGGGGAGGGGGAGCAGTACTTC. Its translation is CASSPWTSGEGEQYF.